This T cell receptor (beta chain) is from a study of blood T cell repertoires in COVID-19. Study-wide background: Sites in the United States, Italy and Spain provided acute and convalescent COVID-19 samples. Sample material is recorded as cDNA or gDNA derived from T cells, B-cell-depleted T cells, or PBMCs.

The CDR3 contains 15 residues. Germline loops: CDR1 SGHAT, CDR2 FQDESV (reference sequence). V was clipped by 1 base and J by 3 bases; unmatched bases: 4. This clone has just a few counts. Clones were read by immunoSEQ multiplex PCR, and TCRdb kept only the in-frame ones, dropping some. The sample lists around 300,000 clones, about 85% occurring once. The source is a human donor in a cohort sampled during active COVID-19. Source material: peripheral blood. The chain recombines TRBV11-1 with TRBJ2-7; TRBD1 matches 9 bases. The CDR3 region has the DNA TGTGCCAGCAGCTTAGGACAGGGGGAGGTCTACGAGCAGTACTTC. Protein: CASSLGQGEVYEQYF.